These 16 T cell receptor beta chains were sequenced from one sample in a study of early T cells in non-severe SARS-CoV-2 infection. TCRdb re-called the 5' RACE reads with MiXCR, one entry per CDR3 protein. The data hold approximately 69,000 distinct CDR3 sequences, with 12% observed a single time. The sequenced material came from whole blood. These receptors came from an adult who was a healthcare worker with PCR-confirmed SARS-CoV-2 infection or an uninfected control (not recorded which).

V usage is TRBV7-2 and J usage is TRBJ2-1; D gene uncertain. V was clipped by 0 bases and J by 12 bases, with 15 bases between them. In germline, CDR1 is SGHTA, CDR2 FQGNSA. This CDR3 is built from 14 residues. CDR3 sequence reads: CASSLARAALGQFF. CDR3 bases: TGTGCCAGCAGCTTAGCAAGGGCAGCCTTAGGGCAGTTCTTC.

This chain joins TRBV5-4 and TRBJ2-5; tentative D call: TRBD2 (6 bases). The CDR3 extends over 14 amino acids. Deletions cut 3 bases from V and 5 bases from J, with 14 bases between. In germline, CDR1 is SGHNT, CDR2 YYREEE (reference sequence). The CDR3 is CASSSNPGRETQYF. The CDR3 DNA follows: TGTGCCAGCAGCTCCAACCCGGGGAGGGAGACCCAGTACTTC.

The sample holds many counts of this clonotype. One end of the junction does not line up with germline, which may come from a read error. The V call is TRBV7-2, the J call TRBJ2-7; D is unresolved. There are 15 residues in the CDR3. CDR1 SGHTA and CDR2 FQGNSA come from the germline V gene. This CDR3 reads CASSLEGRASSEQYF. CDR3 in DNA: TGTGCCAGCAGCTTAGAAGGTAGGGCCTCCTCCGAGCAGTACTTC.

This clonotype was seen more than once but under ten times. CDR3 DNA: TGTGCCAGCAGCTTAGCTCAGGGGGCGCGGTATGGCTACACCTTC. Translated, it gives CASSLAQGARYGYTF. V usage is TRBV7-2 and J usage is TRBJ1-2; 8 nucleotides line up with TRBD1. With 0 bases clipped from V and 5 bases from J, the junction kept 5 bases outside the gene matches. CDR1 is SGHTA, CDR2 FQGNSA, per germline. This CDR3 has 15 residues.

This clonotype was detected many times. DNA for the CDR3: TGCGCCAGCAGCTTGGAAGGACTAGCGGGAGCCGAGCAGTACTTC. It encodes CASSLEGLAGAEQYF. This chain connects TRBV5-1 to TRBJ2-7; TRBD2 matches 13 bases. The V gene end was trimmed by 0 bases and the J gene end by 6 bases; junction bases not matched to a gene: 3. The germline V gene encodes CDR1 SGHRS and CDR2 YFSETQ. The CDR3 extends over 15 amino acids.

This clonotype was recorded a few times. The chain uses TRBV5-1 and TRBJ2-5; TRBD2 agrees at 8 bases. With 0 bases clipped from V and 1 base from J, the junction kept 5 bases outside the gene matches. This CDR3 has 16 amino acids. CDR1 and CDR2 (germline): SGHRS, YFSETQ. The CDR3 DNA reads TGCGCCAGCAGCTTGGGAATAGCGGGGAGCCAAGAGACCCAGTACTTC. Translated, it gives CASSLGIAGSQETQYF.

The chain carries TRBV5-4 and TRBJ1-1; D is unresolved. Germline loops: CDR1 SGHNT, CDR2 YYREEE (reference sequence). The CDR3 totals 11 residues. The V gene lost 2 bases and the J gene lost 6 bases, with 5 bases spanning the gap. This CDR3 reads CASSFLSEAFF. The DNA of the CDR3 is TGTGCCAGCAGCTTCTTGTCTGAAGCTTTCTTT.

The chain joins TRBV28 to TRBJ2-1; 8 bases are a match to TRBD2. The germline V gene has CDR1 MDHEN and CDR2 SYDVKM. With V trimmed by 5 bases and J by 0 bases, 6 bases remained unmatched. CDR3 size: 16 residues. The CDR3 DNA sequence: TGTGCCAGCAGTCTCGCGGGGGGCCTCTCCTACAATGAGCAGTTCTTC. It translates to CASSLAGGLSYNEQFF.

This clonotype has more than one count but fewer than ten. The rearrangement links TRBV3-1 to TRBJ2-5; D gene uncertain. Trimming pared 2 bases from V and 5 bases from J, leaving 3 bases between. The CDR3 runs 11 residues. The germline V gene has CDR1 LGHDT and CDR2 YNNKEL (reference sequence). This chain's CDR3 is CASSQIETQYF. The CDR3 nucleotides are TGTGCCAGCAGCCAAATTGAGACCCAGTACTTC.

V usage is TRBV18 and J usage is TRBJ1-2, with a weak D call TRBD1 (6 bases). CDR1 is KGHSH, CDR2 LQKENI, per germline. The length of the CDR3 is 16 residues. V dropped 3 bases and J dropped 3 bases, with 17 bases sitting between them. CDR3 sequence: CASSPWTEGNYYGYTF. CDR3 bases: TGTGCCAGCTCACCGTGGACAGAGGGAAACTACTATGGCTACACCTTC.

This clonotype was detected many times. V gene TRBV11-2 combines with J gene TRBJ2-1; TRBD1 or TRBD2 may be the D gene (5 bases each). Germline-derived CDR1 and CDR2 are SGHAT and FQNNGV. The V end was cut by 7 bases, the J end by 8 bases, with 9 bases between. The CDR3 sequence is 11 residues long. The CDR3 DNA reads TGTGCCAGCACCGAGGGGTATGAGCAGTTCTTC. This gives the protein CASTEGYEQFF.

This clonotype was detected many times. V is TRBV11-2 and J is TRBJ2-5; perhaps TRBD2 as D (5 bases). This CDR3 comprises 13 residues. Germline-derived CDR1 and CDR2 are SGHAT and FQNNGV. The ends were cut back, 4 bases at V and 2 bases at J, with 8 bases in the middle. The DNA for the CDR3 is TGTGCCAGCAGCTCCGGACTGCAAGAGACCCAGTACTTC. Translated: CASSSGLQETQYF.

In the case of this clonotype: A much larger clone lies a single base off, so this may be a read error. The V call is TRBV19, the J call TRBJ1-4; no firm D call. V was shortened by 5 bases and J by 7 bases, with 14 bases between the two germline ends. The CDR3 has 14 residues. In germline, CDR1 is LNHDA, CDR2 SQIVND (reference sequence). The CDR3 coding sequence is TGTGCCAGTAGTCTTGGACTGGGAGTTGAAAAACTGTTTTTT. It is translated as CASSLGLGVEKLFF.

The sample holds many counts of this clonotype. The CDR3 loop is CSARDPSGSGNEQFF. The CDR3 nucleotides read TGCAGTGCTAGAGATCCTAGCGGGAGTGGCAATGAGCAGTTCTTC. This chain uses TRBV20-1 with TRBJ2-1, with TRBD2 matching 10 bases. CDR1 is DFQATT, CDR2 SNEGSKA, per germline (reference sequence). The CDR3 has 15 residues. V shed 0 bases, J shed 6 bases, and the junction held 5 bases outside the gene matches.

In this sample, this clonotype turned up a few times. The chain combines TRBV11-2 with TRBJ1-1, with D perhaps TRBD1 (5 bases). The V and J ends lost 5 bases and 0 bases respectively, with 13 bases between them. Per germline, CDR1 SGHAT and CDR2 FQNNGV. This CDR3 region has 15 residues. The CDR3 bases are TGTGCCAGCAGCCCCAGGCGGGGGATGAACACTGAAGCTTTCTTT. This translates into CASSPRRGMNTEAFF.

This clonotype was seen only a few times. The CDR3: CASSVDGGREQYF. CDR3 in DNA: TGTGCCAGCAGCGTAGACGGAGGACGCGAGCAGTACTTC. The genes are TRBV7-2 and TRBJ2-7; possible D gene TRBD2, 5 bases. V lost 5 bases, J lost 6 bases, and 14 bases lay in between. CDR3 length equals 13 residues. CDR1 SGHTA and CDR2 FQGNSA come from the germline V gene.